The following is a T cell receptor beta chain sequence with its context. The antigen remains unidentified. This CDR3 is 14 amino acids long. CDR1 and CDR2 (germline): LGHNA, YSLEER. V was clipped by 2 bases and J by 6 bases, with 14 bases between them. This sample was included in a study of OX40 agonist ivuxolimab in advanced cancers. At the level of the study: Three dose-escalation patients had partial responses: one with hepatocellular carcinoma and two with cutaneous melanoma. Overall study results and limits: Expanded clones tended on average to be more numerous among CD8+ T cells than CD4+.

Method: immunoSEQ multiplex PCR; TCRdb's copy keeps in-frame clones and lacks some. The repertoire holds tens of thousands of clones, with 80% to 90% as singletons. The chain carries TRBV4-3 and TRBJ2-7; D might be TRBD2 (6 bases). The sequenced sample was CD4+ or CD8+ T cells sorted from blood, obtained in a trial of the OX40 agonist ivuxolimab. The receptor was isolated from an adult with an advanced solid tumor such as melanoma, head and neck, liver or kidney cancer. The CDR3 bases are TGCGCCAGCAGCCAACGACTAGGGCCCGGCGAGCAGTACTTC. It specifies CASSQRLGPGEQYF.